Listed here are 2 T cell receptor beta chains from one sample, sequenced in a study of patients and donors after allogeneic stem cell transplantation. Via MiXCR, TCRdb re-called the RT-PCR reads, giving one row per CDR3 protein. The sample lists 920,000 or so distinct CDR3 sequences; about a sixth were seen once. Source material: blood, either unsorted or a sorted T cell fraction (not recorded which). The source of these receptors is a human donor who was either an allogeneic HSCT recipient or a stem cell or donor lymphocyte infusion donor (not recorded which). It is not recorded whose cells these are; they may come from a transplant donor.

The DNA for the CDR3 is TGTGCCAGCAGCCCCACTACGTTCAACAATGAGCAGTTCTTC. It specifies CASSPTTFNNEQFF. The chain carries TRBV3-1 and TRBJ2-1, with D unresolved. Germline loops: CDR1 LGHDT, CDR2 YNNKEL (reference sequence). Deletions cut 4 bases from V and 5 bases from J, with 12 bases between. The CDR3 runs 14 residues.

This sequence joins TRBV5-1 and TRBJ2-2, with TRBD1 identical over 8 bases. V lost 2 bases, J lost 4 bases, and 7 bases stayed unmatched. This CDR3 spans 16 amino acids. The germline CDR1 and CDR2 sequences are SGHRS and YFSETQ. CDR3 loop: CASSLGQGAPTGELFF. The CDR3 bases are TGCGCCAGCAGCTTAGGGCAGGGGGCACCCACCGGGGAGCTGTTTTTT.